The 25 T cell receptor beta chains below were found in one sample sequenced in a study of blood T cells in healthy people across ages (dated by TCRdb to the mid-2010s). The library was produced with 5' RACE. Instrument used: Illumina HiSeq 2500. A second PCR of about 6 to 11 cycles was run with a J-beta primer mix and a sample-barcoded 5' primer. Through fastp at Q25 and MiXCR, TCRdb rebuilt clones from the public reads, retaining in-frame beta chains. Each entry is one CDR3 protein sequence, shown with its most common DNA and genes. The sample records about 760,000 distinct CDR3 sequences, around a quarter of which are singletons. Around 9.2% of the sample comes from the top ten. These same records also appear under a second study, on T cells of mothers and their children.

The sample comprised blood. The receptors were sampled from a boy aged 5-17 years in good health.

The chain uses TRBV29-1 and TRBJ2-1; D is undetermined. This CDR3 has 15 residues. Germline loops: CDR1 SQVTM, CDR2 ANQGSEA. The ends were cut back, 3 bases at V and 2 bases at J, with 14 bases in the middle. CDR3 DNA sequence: TGCAGCGTTGAGATCGGCTATCGCCCCTACAATGAGCAGTTCTTC. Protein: CSVEIGYRPYNEQFF.

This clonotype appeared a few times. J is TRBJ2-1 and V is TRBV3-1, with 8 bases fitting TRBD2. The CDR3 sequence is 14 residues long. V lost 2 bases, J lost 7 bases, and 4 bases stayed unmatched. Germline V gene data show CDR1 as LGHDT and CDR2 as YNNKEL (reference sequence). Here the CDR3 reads CASSQPGGRNEQFF. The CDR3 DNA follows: TGTGCCAGCAGCCAACCGGGAGGGCGGAATGAGCAGTTCTTC.

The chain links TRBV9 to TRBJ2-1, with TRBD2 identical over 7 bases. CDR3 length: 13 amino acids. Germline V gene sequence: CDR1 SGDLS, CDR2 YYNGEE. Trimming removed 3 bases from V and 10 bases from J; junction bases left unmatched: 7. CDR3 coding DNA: TGTGCCAGCAGCGCCTGGGGGGGGGACGAGCAGTTCTTC. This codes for CASSAWGGDEQFF.

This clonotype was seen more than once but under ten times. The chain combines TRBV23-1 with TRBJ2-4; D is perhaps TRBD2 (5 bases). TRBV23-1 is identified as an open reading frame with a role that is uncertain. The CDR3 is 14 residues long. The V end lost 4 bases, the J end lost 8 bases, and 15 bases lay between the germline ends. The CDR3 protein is CASSPKEVNHIQYF. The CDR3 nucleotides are TGCGCCAGCAGTCCGAAGGAGGTTAATCACATTCAGTACTTC.

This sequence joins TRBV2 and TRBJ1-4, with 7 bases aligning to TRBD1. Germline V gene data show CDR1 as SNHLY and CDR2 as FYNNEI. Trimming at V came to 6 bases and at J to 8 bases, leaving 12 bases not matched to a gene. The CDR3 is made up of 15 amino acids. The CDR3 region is CASSWEGSQGEKLFF. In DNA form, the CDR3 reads TGTGCCAGCAGCTGGGAGGGGTCACAGGGGGAAAAACTGTTTTTT.

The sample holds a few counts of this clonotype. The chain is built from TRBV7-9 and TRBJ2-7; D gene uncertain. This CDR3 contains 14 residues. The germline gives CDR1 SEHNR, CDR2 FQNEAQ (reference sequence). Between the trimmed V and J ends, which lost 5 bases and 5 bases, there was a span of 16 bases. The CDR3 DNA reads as TGTGCCAGCAGCGCTAGACTGACCCCCCACGAGCAGTACTTC. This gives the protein CASSARLTPHEQYF.

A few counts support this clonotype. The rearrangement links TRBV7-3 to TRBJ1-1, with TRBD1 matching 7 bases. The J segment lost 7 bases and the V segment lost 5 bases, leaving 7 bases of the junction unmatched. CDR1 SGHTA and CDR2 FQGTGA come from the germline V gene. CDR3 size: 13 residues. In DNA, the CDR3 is TGTGCCAGCAGCCCCACAGGGGTAGGTGAAGCTTTCTTT. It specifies CASSPTGVGEAFF.

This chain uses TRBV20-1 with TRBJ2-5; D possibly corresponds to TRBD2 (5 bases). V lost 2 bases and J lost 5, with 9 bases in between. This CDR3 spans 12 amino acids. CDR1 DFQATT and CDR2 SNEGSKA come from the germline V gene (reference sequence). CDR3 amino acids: CSARNGVETQYF. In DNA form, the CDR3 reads TGCAGTGCTAGAAACGGGGTGGAGACCCAGTACTTC.

The CDR3 bases are TGTGCCAGCAGCGTAGTCGAAGGGAATGAGCAGTTCTTC. Translated, it gives CASSVVEGNEQFF. The chain joins TRBV9 to TRBJ2-1; D is undetermined. This CDR3 spans 13 amino acids. Germline loops: CDR1 SGDLS, CDR2 YYNGEE. Trimming pared 0 bases from V and 7 bases from J, leaving 8 bases between.

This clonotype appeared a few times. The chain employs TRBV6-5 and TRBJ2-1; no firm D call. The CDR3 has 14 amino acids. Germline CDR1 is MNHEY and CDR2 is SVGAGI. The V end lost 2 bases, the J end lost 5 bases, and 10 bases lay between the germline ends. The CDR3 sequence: CASSYAAANNEQFF. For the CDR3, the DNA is TGTGCCAGCAGTTACGCCGCGGCGAACAATGAGCAGTTCTTC.

The CDR3 DNA sequence: TGCACTAACTATAGCAATCAGCCCCAGCATTTT. The encoded protein is CTNYSNQPQHF. The chain has TRBV29-1 and TRBJ1-5; D call uncertain. The CDR3 has 11 amino acids. The germline V gene encodes CDR1 SQVTM and CDR2 ANQGSEA.

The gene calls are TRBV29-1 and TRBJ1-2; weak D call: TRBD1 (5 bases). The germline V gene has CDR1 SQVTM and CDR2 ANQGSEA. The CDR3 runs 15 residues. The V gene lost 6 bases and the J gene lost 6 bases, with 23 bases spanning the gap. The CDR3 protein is CSVQKLLTGGDGYTF. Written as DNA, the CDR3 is TGCAGCGTCCAGAAACTCCTCACGGGGGGGGATGGCTACACCTTC.

The CDR3 DNA reads as TGCGCCAGCAGCCAAGTAGTGAACACTGAAGCTTTCTTT. This encodes CASSQVVNTEAFF. The V call is TRBV4-1, the J call TRBJ1-1; D is ambiguous. CDR3 size: 13 residues. With 1 base removed from V and 0 bases from J, the gap between germline ends came to 3 bases. Per the germline V gene, CDR1 is MGHRA and CDR2 is YSYEKL.

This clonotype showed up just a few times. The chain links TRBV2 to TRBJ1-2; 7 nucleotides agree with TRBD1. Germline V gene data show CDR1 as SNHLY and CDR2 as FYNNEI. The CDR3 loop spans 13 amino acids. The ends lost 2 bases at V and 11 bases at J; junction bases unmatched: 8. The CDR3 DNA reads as TGTGCCAGCAGTGAAACCCGACAGGGCGAATACACCTTC. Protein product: CASSETRQGEYTF.

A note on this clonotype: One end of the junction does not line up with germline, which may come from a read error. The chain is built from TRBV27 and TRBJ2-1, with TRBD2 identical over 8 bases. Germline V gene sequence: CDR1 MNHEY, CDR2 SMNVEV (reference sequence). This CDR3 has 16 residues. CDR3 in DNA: TGTGCCAACAGTCCCAGTGGTAGCGGGGTTACTCGTGAGCAGTTCTTC. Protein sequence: CANSPSGSGVTREQFF.

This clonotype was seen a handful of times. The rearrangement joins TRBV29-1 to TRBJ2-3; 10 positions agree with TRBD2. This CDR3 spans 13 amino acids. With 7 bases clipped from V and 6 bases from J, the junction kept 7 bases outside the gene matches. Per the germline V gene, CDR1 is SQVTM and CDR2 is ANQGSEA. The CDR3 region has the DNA TGCAGCGGAAGCGGGAGGGCCAGGGATACGCAGTATTTT. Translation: CSGSGRARDTQYF.

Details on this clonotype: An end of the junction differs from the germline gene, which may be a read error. The CDR3 is CASGFGGLGETQYF. For the CDR3, the DNA is TGTGCCAGCGGCTTCGGGGGGCTTGGGGAGACCCAGTACTTC. The chain links TRBV7-9 to TRBJ2-5; a weak D match, TRBD2 (7 bases). The CDR3 is 14 amino acids. The germline gives CDR1 SEHNR, CDR2 FQNEAQ (reference sequence).

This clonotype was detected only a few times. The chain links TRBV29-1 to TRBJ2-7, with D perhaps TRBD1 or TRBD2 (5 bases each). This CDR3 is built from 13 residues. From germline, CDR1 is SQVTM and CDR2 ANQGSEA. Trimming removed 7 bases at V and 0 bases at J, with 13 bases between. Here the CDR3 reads CSAWDDSSYEQYF. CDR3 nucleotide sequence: TGCAGCGCGTGGGACGACAGCTCCTACGAGCAGTACTTC.

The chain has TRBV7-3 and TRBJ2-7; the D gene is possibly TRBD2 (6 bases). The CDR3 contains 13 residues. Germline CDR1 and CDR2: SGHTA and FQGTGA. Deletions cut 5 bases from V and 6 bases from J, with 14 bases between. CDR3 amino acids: CASSPLSGVEQYF. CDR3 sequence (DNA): TGTGCCAGCAGCCCGCTTTCGGGGGTCGAGCAGTACTTC.

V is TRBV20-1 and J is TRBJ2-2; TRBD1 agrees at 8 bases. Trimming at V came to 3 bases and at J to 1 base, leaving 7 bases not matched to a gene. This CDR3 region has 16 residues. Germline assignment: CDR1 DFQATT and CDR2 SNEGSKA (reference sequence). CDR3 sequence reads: CSARVTGVGNTGELFF. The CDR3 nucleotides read TGCAGTGCTAGGGTGACAGGGGTCGGGAACACCGGGGAGCTGTTTTTT.

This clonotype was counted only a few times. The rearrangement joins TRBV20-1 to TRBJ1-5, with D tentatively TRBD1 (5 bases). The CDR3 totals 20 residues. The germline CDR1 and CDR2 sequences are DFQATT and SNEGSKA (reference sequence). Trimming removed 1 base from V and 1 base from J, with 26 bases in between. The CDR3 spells CSARGRSLGTEGGSNQPQHF. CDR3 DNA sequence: TGCAGTGCTAGAGGTCGGTCGCTTGGGACCGAAGGAGGGAGCAATCAGCCCCAGCATTTT.

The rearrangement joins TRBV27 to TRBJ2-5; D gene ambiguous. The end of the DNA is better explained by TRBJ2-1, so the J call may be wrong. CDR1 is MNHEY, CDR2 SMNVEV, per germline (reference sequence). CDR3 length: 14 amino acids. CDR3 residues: CASMVVLGYNEQFF. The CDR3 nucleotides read TGTGCCAGCATGGTGGTCTTGGGGTACAATGAGCAGTTCTTC.

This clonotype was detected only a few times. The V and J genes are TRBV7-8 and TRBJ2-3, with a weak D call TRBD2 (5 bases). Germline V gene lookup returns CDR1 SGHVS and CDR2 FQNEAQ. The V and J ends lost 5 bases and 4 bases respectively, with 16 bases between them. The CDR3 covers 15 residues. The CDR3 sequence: CASSITSRRPDTQYF. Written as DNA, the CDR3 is TGTGCCAGCAGCATTACGTCGAGGAGGCCAGATACGCAGTATTTT.

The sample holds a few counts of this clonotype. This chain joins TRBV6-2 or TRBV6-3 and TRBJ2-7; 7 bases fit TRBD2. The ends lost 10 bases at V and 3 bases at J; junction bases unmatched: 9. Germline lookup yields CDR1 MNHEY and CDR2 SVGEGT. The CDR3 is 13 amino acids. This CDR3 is CATLQAGIYEQYF. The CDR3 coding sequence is TGTGCCACTCTTCAAGCGGGGATCTACGAGCAGTACTTC.

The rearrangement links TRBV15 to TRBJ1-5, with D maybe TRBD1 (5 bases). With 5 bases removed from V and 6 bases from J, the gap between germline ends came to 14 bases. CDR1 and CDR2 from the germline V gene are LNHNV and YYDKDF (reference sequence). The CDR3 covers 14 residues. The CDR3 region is CATSGGILGQPQHF. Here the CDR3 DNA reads TGTGCCACCAGCGGGGGGATTTTGGGTCAGCCCCAGCATTTT.